The rows below give T cell receptor beta chains drawn from one sample of a study of regulatory T cells in long-lasting Graves disease. TCRdb fed the multiplex PCR reads into MiXCR, producing one record per CDR3 protein. The table records roughly 700,000 distinct CDR3 sequences, about 32% of them present only once. This material consisted of peripheral blood mononuclear cells (PBMCs), taken when the disease was refractory, from a patient treated with antithyroid drugs. The receptors shown here come from a female donor with Graves disease. CDR3s include the opening cysteine and the closing phenylalanine or tryptophan.

j_call	v_call	cdr3_aa
TRBJ2-7	TRBV6-1	CASSPSGGVGEQYF
TRBJ2-2	TRBV30	CAWIMGLAGVVNTGELFF
TRBJ2-2	TRBV12-5	CASGSGLAGTGELFF
TRBJ1-5	TRBV24-1	CATSDQSSGGNQPQHF
TRBJ1-1	TRBV30	CAWSSSLNTEAFF
TRBJ1-6	TRBV20-1	CSAPGQVDSPLHF
TRBJ1-6	TRBV3-1	CASRDRLNSPLHF
TRBJ2-7	TRBV6-5	CASSYGGGGEQYF
TRBJ2-1	TRBV11-2	CASSLDPGLAVYNEQFF
TRBJ1-2	TRBV12-3/TRBV12-4	CASSPSGTGNGYTF
TRBJ2-7	TRBV30	CAWSVRTGVSHEQYF
TRBJ2-5	TRBV7-2	CASSSSSETQYF
TRBJ1-2	TRBV12-3/TRBV12-4	CASNPTVNGYGYTF
TRBJ1-1	TRBV7-8	CASSLAQPGLAEAFF
TRBJ1-3	TRBV12-3/TRBV12-4	CASSLRADPSGNTIYF
TRBJ1-5	TRBV28	CASRSLLGATSNQPQHF
TRBJ1-6	TRBV7-2	CASSPDVGQGGSPLHF
TRBJ1-2	TRBV15	CVTSREGPLTAPTGYTF
TRBJ2-7	TRBV7-3	CASSIGLAGISEQYF
TRBJ1-2	TRBV29-1	CSASPGYTF
TRBJ2-5	TRBV25-1	CASSAPGETQYF
TRBJ2-5	TRBV3-1	CASSQDRTEGETQYF
TRBJ2-4	TRBV3-1	CASSQGGSAANIQYF
TRBJ2-7	TRBV30	CAWSRQPDEQYF
TRBJ2-5	TRBV9	CASSETGGTGTQYF
TRBJ1-4	TRBV7-2	CASSPRDRGPGEKLFF
TRBJ1-6	TRBV3-1	CASSQVIIGSPLHF
TRBJ1-5	TRBV6-1	CASRLTVNQPQHF
TRBJ2-2	TRBV7-3	CASSLTSGLAGASGELFF
TRBJ2-7	TRBV20-1	CSVNSGNSYEQYF
TRBJ1-5	TRBV10-3	CAISELGTGNQPQHF